The rows below give T cell receptor beta chains drawn from one sample of a study of shared clonotypes between healthy human individuals. Sequencing was performed with immunoSEQ multiplex PCR; in TCRdb, only in-frame clones are kept and a portion is missing. The table lists about 1.1 million clones, more than 75% of them singletons. The material sequenced was memory CD4+ T cells from PBMCs. These receptors all come from a man between 18 and 29 years old in good health. Some clones in this sample may be carry-over from other donors' samples. The CDR3 runs from the conserved cysteine through the conserved F or W. Fields, in order: D gene, V gene, clone size, J gene, CDR3 DNA, CDR3 protein. D genes are given only for firm matches. Clone size is given for some rows only: seen once, a few or many times, or a class if the clone is expanded.

NA	TRBV7-8	NA	TRBJ2-7	TGTGCCAGCAGCTTAGAGGGGGGACTCTACGAGCAGTACTTC	CASSLEGGLYEQYF
NA	TRBV7-3	few	TRBJ2-3	TGTGCCTCAGGGGAAAGCACAGATACGCAGTATTTT	CASGESTDTQYF
NA	TRBV6-1	NA	TRBJ1-5	TGTGCCAGCAGTAGGTGGGTGGATCCCGATCAGCCCCAGCATTTT	CASSRWVDPDQPQHF
TRBD2	TRBV11-1	NA	TRBJ2-7	TGTGCCAGCAGCTTACGGGGGACTAGCGACTACGAGCAGTACTTC	CASSLRGTSDYEQYF
NA	TRBV6-1	NA	TRBJ2-1	TGTGCCAGCAGTGAAGTGACTAGTCATGAGCAGTTCTTC	CASSEVTSHEQFF
NA	TRBV28	few	TRBJ2-4	TGTGCCAGCAGTTCCAAAAACATTCAGTACTTC	CASSSKNIQYF
NA	TRBV5-6	few	TRBJ2-3	TGTGCCAGCAGCTTACCCGTTGATACGCAGTATTTT	CASSLPVDTQYF
NA	TRBV18	many	TRBJ2-7	TGTGCCAGCTCACCATTCCCGGGCGAGCAGTACTTC	CASSPFPGEQYF
NA	TRBV29-1	few	TRBJ2-3	TGCAGCGTTGACCACGCCACAGATACGCAGTATTTT	CSVDHATDTQYF
TRBD1	TRBV13	NA	TRBJ2-3	TGTGCCAGCAGCTTAGTCGGGACAGGGTCAGTAGATACGCAGTATTTT	CASSLVGTGSVDTQYF
TRBD1	TRBV30	NA	TRBJ2-7	TGTGCCTGGATGGTGACAGGGGGCTACGAGCAGTACTTC	CAWMVTGGYEQYF
TRBD1	TRBV7-9	NA	TRBJ1-2	TGTGCCAGCAGGGGCCAAGACAGGGGGCATGGCTACACCTTC	CASRGQDRGHGYTF
NA	TRBV5-8	NA	TRBJ1-5	TGTGCCAGCAGCTTGGACCGGAGCAATCAGCCCCAGCATTTT	CASSLDRSNQPQHF
TRBD1	TRBV18	few	TRBJ1-4	TGTGCCAGCTCCCGGAACAGGGGGCGTAGCGATGAAAAACTGTTTTTT	CASSRNRGRSDEKLFF
TRBD2	TRBV11-2	once	TRBJ2-5	TGTGCCAGCAGCCCGACAGCCAATAGCGGGAGAGAGACCCAGTACTTC	CASSPTANSGRETQYF
NA	TRBV9	NA	TRBJ2-7	TGTGCCAGCAGCGTAACCGGAGTTAGGGGCTACGAGCAGTACTTC	CASSVTGVRGYEQYF
NA	TRBV5-6	NA	TRBJ2-5	TGTGCCAGCAGCTGGGATCAGGGGACGTCGGCCCAGTACTTC	CASSWDQGTSAQYF
TRBD1	TRBV30	once	TRBJ2-3	TGTGCCTGGAGTCCGGGACAGGGATTGAAAGATACGCAGTATTTT	CAWSPGQGLKDTQYF
TRBD1	TRBV2	few	TRBJ2-6	TGTGCCAGCAGTGGAGGACAGGGGTTGGGCGGGGCCAACGTCCTGACTTTC	CASSGGQGLGGANVLTF
NA	TRBV4-2	few	TRBJ2-3	TGTGCCAGCAGCCAAGGGGCAGGGGCCGGCACAGATACGCAGTATTTT	CASSQGAGAGTDTQYF
NA	TRBV5-4	NA	TRBJ2-1	TGTGCCAGCAGCTCGACAGGAAACTCCTACAATGAGCAGTTCTTC	CASSSTGNSYNEQFF
NA	TRBV28	NA	TRBJ2-2	TGTGCCAGCAGTTGGGCCACCACGAACACCGGGGAGCTGTTTTTT	CASSWATTNTGELFF
NA	TRBV5-1	NA	TRBJ2-3	TGCGCCAGCAGCTTGGGGGCAGGGGTCACAGATACGCAGTATTTT	CASSLGAGVTDTQYF
TRBD2	TRBV5-4	NA	TRBJ2-2	TGTGCCAGCAGCTTGGGGTTAGCGGGAGGTCTCGGCGGGGAGCTGTTTTTT	CASSLGLAGGLGGELFF
NA	TRBV28	NA	TRBJ2-5	TGTGCCAGCAGCTCGGGGACTCCCCAAGAGACCCAGTACTTC	CASSSGTPQETQYF
NA	TRBV21-1	many	TRBJ2-7	TGTGCCAGCAGCGAAGCGGAAACAGGGCTTTCCTACGAGCAGTACTTC	CASSEAETGLSYEQYF
TRBD1	TRBV5-4	once	TRBJ2-5	TGTGCCAGCAGCTTGGCAGGGGGAATGGGAGAGACCCAGTACTTC	CASSLAGGMGETQYF
NA	TRBV5-1	NA	TRBJ2-3	TGCGCCAGCAGCTTGGCGCTGGATACGCAGTATTTT	CASSLALDTQYF
TRBD2	TRBV19	few	TRBJ2-1	TGTGCCAGTAGTACGCTAGCGGGAGCTAAGGGTGAGCAGTTCTTC	CASSTLAGAKGEQFF
NA	TRBV6-5	NA	TRBJ1-2	TGTGCCAGCAGTTACTCAAACGGCCCCTATGGCTACACCTTC	CASSYSNGPYGYTF
NA	TRBV7-3	NA	TRBJ2-7	TGTGCCAGCAGCTTCAGGAGGGAGAGCGAGCAGTACTTC	CASSFRRESEQYF
TRBD2	TRBV19	few	TRBJ2-3	TGTGCCAGTAGTCTTATGGGGGAGGGCCTCGGAGATACGCAGTATTTT	CASSLMGEGLGDTQYF
NA	TRBV5-1	NA	TRBJ2-1	TGCGCCAGCAGCTTGGTATTCTACAATGAGCAGTTCTTC	CASSLVFYNEQFF
TRBD1	TRBV5-1	few	TRBJ1-1	TGCGCCAGCAGCGCCCGACAGGGGCCCGGGGAAGCTTTCTTT	CASSARQGPGEAFF
NA	TRBV21-1	NA	TRBJ2-5	TGTGCCAGCAGCCCCCCCGACGGGGGCAAAGAGACCCAGTACTTC	CASSPPDGGKETQYF
NA	TRBV5-1	NA	TRBJ1-3	TGCGCCAGCAGCTTGGAGTGGGGCTACTCTGGAAACACCATATATTTT	CASSLEWGYSGNTIYF
TRBD1	TRBV6-5	NA	TRBJ2-2	TGTGCCAGCAGGAAACAGGGGGAGAGGGCCGGGGAGCTGTTTTTT	CASRKQGERAGELFF
NA	TRBV11-2	NA	TRBJ1-2	TGTGCCAGCAGCTTAGGGCAATTCTATGGCTACACCTTC	CASSLGQFYGYTF
NA	TRBV10-3	NA	TRBJ1-2	TGTGCCAGTAACCCCGGGCTGTTTGGTGGCTACACCTTC	CASNPGLFGGYTF
TRBD2	TRBV11-2	NA	TRBJ2-2	TGTGCCAGCAGCTTCCTAGCGGGAGGGTATAGCGGGGAGCTGTTTTTT	CASSFLAGGYSGELFF
TRBD2	TRBV11-3	once	TRBJ2-3	TGTGCCAGCAGCTTAGGCGGTTTTTGGCCAGCGGGAGAAACAGATACGCAGTATTTT	CASSLGGFWPAGETDTQYF
NA	TRBV10-2	once	TRBJ2-5	TGCGCCAGTCCTCTCGCCGGGAGTGGAGAGACCCAGTACTTC	CASPLAGSGETQYF
NA	TRBV7-2	NA	TRBJ2-7	TGTGCCAGCAGCTTATACGAGGGGGGGTCCGGCGAGCAGTACTTC	CASSLYEGGSGEQYF
TRBD1	TRBV29-1	NA	TRBJ2-5	TGCAGCGCCGGGACAGGGGGTAAAGAGACCCAGTACTTC	CSAGTGGKETQYF
NA	TRBV2	NA	TRBJ1-2	TGTGCCAGCAGGTTTACAGGGAGTGGCTACACCTTC	CASRFTGSGYTF
NA	TRBV6-1	NA	TRBJ2-7	TGTGCCAGCACCATGGTGGCAGGGCACGAGCAGTACTTC	CASTMVAGHEQYF
TRBD2	TRBV5-1	NA	TRBJ2-1	TGCGCCAGCAGCCAAAGGGGACTAGCGATGTTGAGTACTGAGCAGTTCTTC	CASSQRGLAMLSTEQFF